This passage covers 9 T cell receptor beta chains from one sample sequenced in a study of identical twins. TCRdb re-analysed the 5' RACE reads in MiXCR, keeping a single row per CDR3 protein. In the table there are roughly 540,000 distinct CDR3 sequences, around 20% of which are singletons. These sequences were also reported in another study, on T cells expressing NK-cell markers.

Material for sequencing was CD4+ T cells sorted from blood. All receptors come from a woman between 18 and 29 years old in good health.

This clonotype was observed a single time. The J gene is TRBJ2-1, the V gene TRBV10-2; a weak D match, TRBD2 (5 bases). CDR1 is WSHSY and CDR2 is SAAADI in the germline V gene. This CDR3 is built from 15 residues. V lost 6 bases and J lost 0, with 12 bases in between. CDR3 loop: CASRRAAASYNEQFF. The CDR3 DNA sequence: TGCGCCAGCAGAAGAGCGGCGGCCTCCTACAATGAGCAGTTCTTC.

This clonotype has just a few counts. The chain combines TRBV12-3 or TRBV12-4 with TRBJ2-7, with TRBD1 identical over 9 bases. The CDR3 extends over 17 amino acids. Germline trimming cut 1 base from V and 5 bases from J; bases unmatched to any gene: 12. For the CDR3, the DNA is TGTGCCAGCAGTTTAGTAGGGATGGGACAGGGTACGCACGAGCAGTACTTC. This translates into CASSLVGMGQGTHEQYF.

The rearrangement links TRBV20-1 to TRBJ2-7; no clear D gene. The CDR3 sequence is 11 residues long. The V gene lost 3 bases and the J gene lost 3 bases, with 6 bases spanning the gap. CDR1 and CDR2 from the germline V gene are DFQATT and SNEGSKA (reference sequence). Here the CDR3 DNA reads TGCAGTGCTAGTCAGCGCTACGAGCAGTACTTC. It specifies CSASQRYEQYF.

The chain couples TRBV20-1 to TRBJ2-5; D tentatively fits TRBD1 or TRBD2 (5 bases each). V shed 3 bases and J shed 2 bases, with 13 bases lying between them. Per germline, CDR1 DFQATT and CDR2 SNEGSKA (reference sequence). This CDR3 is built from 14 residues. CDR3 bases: TGCAGTGCTAGTCCAGGGACCGTACAAGAGACCCAGTACTTC. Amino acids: CSASPGTVQETQYF.

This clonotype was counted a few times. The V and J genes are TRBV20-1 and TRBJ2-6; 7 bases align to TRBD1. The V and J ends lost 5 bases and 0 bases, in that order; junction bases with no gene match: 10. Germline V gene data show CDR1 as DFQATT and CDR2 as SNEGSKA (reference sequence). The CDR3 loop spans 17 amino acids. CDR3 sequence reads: CSAPTGYSSSGANVLTF. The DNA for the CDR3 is TGCAGTGCTCCGACAGGGTATTCTTCCTCTGGGGCCAACGTCCTGACTTTC.

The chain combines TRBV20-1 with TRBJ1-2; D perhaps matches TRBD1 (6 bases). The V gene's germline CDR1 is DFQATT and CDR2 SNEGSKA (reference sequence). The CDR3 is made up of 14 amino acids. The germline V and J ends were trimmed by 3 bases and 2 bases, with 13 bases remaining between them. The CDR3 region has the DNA TGCAGTGCTAGCGTCAACAGGGCCAACTATGGCTACACCTTC. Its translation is CSASVNRANYGYTF.

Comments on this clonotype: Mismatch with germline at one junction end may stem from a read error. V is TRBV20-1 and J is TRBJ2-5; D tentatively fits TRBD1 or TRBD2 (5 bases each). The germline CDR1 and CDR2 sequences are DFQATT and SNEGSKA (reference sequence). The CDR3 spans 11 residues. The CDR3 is CSASRDLGLIF. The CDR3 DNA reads TGCAGTGCTAGCCGGGACCTGGGCCTGATCTTC.

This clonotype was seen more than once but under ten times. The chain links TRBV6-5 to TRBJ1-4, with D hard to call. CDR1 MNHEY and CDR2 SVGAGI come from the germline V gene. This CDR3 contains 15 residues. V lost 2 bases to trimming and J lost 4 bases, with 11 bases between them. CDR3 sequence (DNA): TGTGCCAGCAGTTACGCCGGGCAGGATAATGAAAAACTGTTTTTT. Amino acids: CASSYAGQDNEKLFF.

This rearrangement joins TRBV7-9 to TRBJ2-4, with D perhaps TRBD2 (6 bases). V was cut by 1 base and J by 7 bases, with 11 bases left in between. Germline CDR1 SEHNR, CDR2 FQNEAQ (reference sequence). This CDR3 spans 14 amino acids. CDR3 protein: CASSLGAAGNIQYF. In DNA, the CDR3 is TGTGCCAGCAGCTTAGGGGCTGCGGGGAACATTCAGTACTTC. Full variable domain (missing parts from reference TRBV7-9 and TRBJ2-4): DTGVSQNPRHKITKRGQNVTFRCDPISEHNRLYWYRQTLGQGPEFLTYFQNEAQLEKSRLLSDRFSAERPKGSFSTLEIQRTEQGDSAMYLCASSLGAAGNIQYFGAGTRLSVL.